Listed here is a single T cell receptor beta chain. This sample is part of a study of blood T cell repertoires in COVID-19. In the study's own analysis: Quantification of nucleated cells was approximated via reference gene primer amplification. The repertoire was sequenced with immunoSEQ multiplex PCR; TCRdb's copy has only in-frame clones and lacks some. That table is the source of V, J and clone size, and D and trimming were worked out from the DNA. The table has 50,000 to 55,000 clones, roughly 91% seen once. This CDR3 has 16 residues. With V trimmed by 7 bases and J by 1 base, 12 bases remained unmatched. Per the germline V gene, CDR1 is LGHDT and CDR2 is YNNKEL (reference sequence).

Sequences were obtained from peripheral blood. This TCR was sampled from a man aged 50-60 years with active COVID-19. The gene calls are TRBV3-1 (or the pseudogene TRBV3-2) and TRBJ2-5, with 7 bases lining up with TRBD1. DNA for the CDR3: TGTGCCAGCACCCCACAGGGGAAGACATCCCAAGAGACCCAGTACTTC. Translating gives CASTPQGKTSQETQYF.